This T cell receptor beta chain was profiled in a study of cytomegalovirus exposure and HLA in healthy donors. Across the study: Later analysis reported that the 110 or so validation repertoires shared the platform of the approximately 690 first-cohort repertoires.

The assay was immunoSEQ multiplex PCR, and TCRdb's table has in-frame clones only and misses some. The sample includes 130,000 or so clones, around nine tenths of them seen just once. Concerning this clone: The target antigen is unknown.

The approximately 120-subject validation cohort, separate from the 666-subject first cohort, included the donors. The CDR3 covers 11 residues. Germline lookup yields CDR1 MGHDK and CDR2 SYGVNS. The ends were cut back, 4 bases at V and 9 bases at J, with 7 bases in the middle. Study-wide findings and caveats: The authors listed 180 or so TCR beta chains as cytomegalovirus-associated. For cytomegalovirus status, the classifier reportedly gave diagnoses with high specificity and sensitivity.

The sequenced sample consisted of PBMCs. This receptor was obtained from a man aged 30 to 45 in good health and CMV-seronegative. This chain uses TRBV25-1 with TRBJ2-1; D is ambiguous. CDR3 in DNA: TGTGCCAGCAGTGCTAAACTTGAGCAGTTCTTC. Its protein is CASSAKLEQFF.